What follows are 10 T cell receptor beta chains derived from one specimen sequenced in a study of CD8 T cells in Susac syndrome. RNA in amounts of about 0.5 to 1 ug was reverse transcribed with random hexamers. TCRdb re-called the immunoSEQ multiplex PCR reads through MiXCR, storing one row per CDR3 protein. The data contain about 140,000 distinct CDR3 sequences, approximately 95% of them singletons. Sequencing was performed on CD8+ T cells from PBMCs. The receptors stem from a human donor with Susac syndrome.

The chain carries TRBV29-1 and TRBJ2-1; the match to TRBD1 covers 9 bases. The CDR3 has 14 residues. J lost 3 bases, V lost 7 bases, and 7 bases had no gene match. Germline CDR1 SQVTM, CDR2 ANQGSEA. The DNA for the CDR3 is TGCAGCGCCGGACTGGGACAGGGCTACAATGAGCAGTTCTTC. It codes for CSAGLGQGYNEQFF.

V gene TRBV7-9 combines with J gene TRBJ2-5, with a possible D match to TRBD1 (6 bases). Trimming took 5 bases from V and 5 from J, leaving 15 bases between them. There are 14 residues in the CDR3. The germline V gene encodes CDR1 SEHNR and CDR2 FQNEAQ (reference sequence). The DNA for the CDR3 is TGTGCCAGCAGCGCAACAGGGTATGGGGAGACCCAGTACTTC. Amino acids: CASSATGYGETQYF.

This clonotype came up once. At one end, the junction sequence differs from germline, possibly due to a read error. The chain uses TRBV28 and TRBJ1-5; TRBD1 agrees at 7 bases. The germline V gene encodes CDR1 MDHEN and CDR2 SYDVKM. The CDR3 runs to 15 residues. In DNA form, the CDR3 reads TGCGCCAGCAGTTTATCAGACAGGGGCAATCAGCCCCAGCATTTT. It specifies CASSLSDRGNQPQHF.

The CDR3 DNA is TGTGCCAGCAGCCACGCAAGCAATGAGCAGTTCTTC. Encoded protein: CASSHASNEQFF. The rearrangement links TRBV7-9 to TRBJ2-1; D remains unclear. This CDR3 region has 12 residues. The germline V gene encodes CDR1 SEHNR and CDR2 FQNEAQ (reference sequence). The V end lost 5 bases, the J end lost 6 bases, and 8 bases lay between the germline ends.

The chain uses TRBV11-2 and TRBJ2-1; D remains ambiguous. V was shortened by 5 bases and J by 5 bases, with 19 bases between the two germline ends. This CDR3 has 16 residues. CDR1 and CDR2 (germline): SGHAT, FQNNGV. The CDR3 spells CASSPRFALPDNEQFF. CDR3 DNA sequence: TGTGCCAGCAGCCCGAGATTCGCGCTCCCGGACAATGAGCAGTTCTTC.

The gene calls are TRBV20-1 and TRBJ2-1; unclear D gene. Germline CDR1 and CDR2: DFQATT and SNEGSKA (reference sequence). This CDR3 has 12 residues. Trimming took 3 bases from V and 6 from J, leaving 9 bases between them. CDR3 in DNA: TGCAGTGCTAGTGGTCTTACCAATGAGCAGTTCTTC. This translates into CSASGLTNEQFF.

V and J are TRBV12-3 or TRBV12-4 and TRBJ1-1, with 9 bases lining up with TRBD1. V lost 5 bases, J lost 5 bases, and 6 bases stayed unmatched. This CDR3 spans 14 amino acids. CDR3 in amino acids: CASSIGTGRTEAFF. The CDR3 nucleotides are TGTGCCAGCAGTATCGGGACAGGGAGGACTGAAGCTTTCTTT.

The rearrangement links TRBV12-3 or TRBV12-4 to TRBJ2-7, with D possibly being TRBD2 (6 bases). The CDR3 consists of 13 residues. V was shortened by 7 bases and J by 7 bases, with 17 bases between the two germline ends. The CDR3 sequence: CASTSGRFGEQYF. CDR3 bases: TGTGCCAGCACCTCTGGGAGGTTTGGGGAGCAGTACTTC.

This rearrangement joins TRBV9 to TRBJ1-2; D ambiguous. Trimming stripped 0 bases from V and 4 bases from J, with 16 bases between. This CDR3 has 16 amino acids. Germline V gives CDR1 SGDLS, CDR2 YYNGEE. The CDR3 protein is CASSVDPSSPPYGYTF. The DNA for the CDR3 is TGTGCCAGCAGCGTAGATCCTTCCTCCCCCCCCTATGGCTACACCTTC.

In DNA, the CDR3 is TGCGCCAGCAGCTTGGGGGTAGCGGAGCCACAAGAGACCCAGTACTTC. Protein sequence: CASSLGVAEPQETQYF. The chain carries TRBV5-1 and TRBJ2-5, with D possibly TRBD2 on 6 matching bases. CDR1 is SGHRS and CDR2 is YFSETQ in the germline V gene. V lost 0 bases and J lost 2, with 14 bases in between. CDR3 length: 16 amino acids.